The present TCR beta chain was sequenced within a study of T cell responses to AZD1222 COVID-19 vaccine. Study-wide context: Second-dose timings of about 4 or about 12 weeks were pooled.

V lost 1 base, J lost 0 bases, and 13 bases lay in between. Germline V gene sequence: CDR1 KGHDR, CDR2 SFDVKD. There are 17 residues in the CDR3. TCRdb's copy holds only in-frame clones and misses some; the assay was immunoSEQ multiplex PCR. The sample shows fewer than 200,000 clones, around 92% of them seen only once. The sequence was collected from an adult in good health. The source material was peripheral blood, sampled on day 0 of AZD1222 vaccination. The chain uses TRBV24-1 and TRBJ2-3; possibly TRBD2 for D (5 bases). The CDR3 coding sequence is TGTGCCACCAGTGATTTCTTCGGCGGGCATAGCACAGATACGCAGTATTTT. Translated, it gives CATSDFFGGHSTDTQYF.